A selection of T cell receptor beta chains follows, all from one sample in a study of OX40 agonist ivuxolimab in advanced cancers. Method: immunoSEQ multiplex PCR; TCRdb's copy keeps in-frame clones and lacks some. The sample lists some 13,000 clones, more than 70% occurring once. Sample: CD4+ or CD8+ T cells sorted from blood, taken in a trial of the OX40 agonist ivuxolimab. Receptors originate from an adult with an advanced solid tumor such as melanoma, head and neck, liver or kidney cancer. The CDR3 runs from the conserved cysteine through the conserved F or W. The D gene is left open where the match is weak. Only some rows state a clone size, as once, few, many or a class for expanded clones.

j_call: TRBJ2-5
clone_size: .
cdr3_length: 15
d_call: TRBD2
v_call: TRBV7-7
cdr3_aa: CASSPGLAVQETQYF
cdr3_nt: TGTGCTAGCAGCCCCGGACTAGCGGTGCAAGAGACCCAGTACTTC

j_call: TRBJ1-3
clone_size: .
cdr3_length: 16
d_call: .
v_call: TRBV7-8
cdr3_aa: CASSLTPGGWGNTIYF
cdr3_nt: TGTGCCAGCAGCTTAACTCCGGGAGGGTGGGGAAACACCATATATTTT

j_call: TRBJ2-3
clone_size: few
cdr3_length: 17
d_call: TRBD2
v_call: TRBV27
cdr3_aa: CASSLSNIAGVTDTQYF
cdr3_nt: TGTGCCAGCAGTTTATCGAATATAGCGGGGGTCACAGATACGCAGTATTTT

j_call: TRBJ2-1
clone_size: few
cdr3_length: 16
d_call: TRBD2
v_call: TRBV9
cdr3_aa: CASSPIGRLAPNEQFF
cdr3_nt: TGTGCCAGCAGCCCCATCGGCAGACTAGCCCCCAATGAGCAGTTCTTC

j_call: TRBJ2-5
clone_size: .
cdr3_length: 15
d_call: TRBD2
v_call: TRBV30
cdr3_aa: CAWTQAGGRQETQYF
cdr3_nt: TGTGCCTGGACGCAAGCGGGGGGTAGACAAGAGACCCAGTACTTC

j_call: TRBJ2-3
clone_size: .
cdr3_length: 14
d_call: .
v_call: TRBV2
cdr3_aa: CASCTGGLLDTQYF
cdr3_nt: TGTGCCAGCTGTACCGGGGGATTGTTAGATACGCAGTATTTT

j_call: TRBJ2-5
clone_size: .
cdr3_length: 15
d_call: TRBD2
v_call: TRBV27
cdr3_aa: CASREAGGNQETQYF
cdr3_nt: TGTGCCAGCAGAGAGGCGGGAGGGAACCAAGAGACCCAGTACTTC

j_call: TRBJ2-2
clone_size: few
cdr3_length: 15
d_call: .
v_call: TRBV27
cdr3_aa: CASSITGYYTGELFF
cdr3_nt: TGTGCCAGCAGCATCACGGGCTATTACACCGGGGAGCTGTTTTTT

j_call: TRBJ2-5
clone_size: .
cdr3_length: 15
d_call: TRBD1
v_call: TRBV7-2
cdr3_aa: CASSLKTGGRETQYF
cdr3_nt: TGTGCCAGCAGCTTAAAGACAGGGGGCCGAGAGACCCAGTACTTC

j_call: TRBJ1-2
clone_size: .
cdr3_length: 14
d_call: TRBD1
v_call: TRBV7-2
cdr3_aa: CASSLTGDGYGYTF
cdr3_nt: TGTGCCAGCAGCTTGACAGGGGATGGCTATGGCTACACCTTC

j_call: TRBJ2-7
clone_size: .
cdr3_length: 15
d_call: .
v_call: TRBV7-6
cdr3_aa: CASSFIQGSTNEQYF
cdr3_nt: TGTGCCAGCAGCTTTATACAGGGCTCAACCAACGAGCAGTACTTC

j_call: TRBJ1-2
clone_size: once
cdr3_length: 14
d_call: .
v_call: TRBV11-1
cdr3_aa: CASSLGWGNYGYTF
cdr3_nt: TGTGCCAGCAGCTTAGGATGGGGGAACTATGGCTACACCTTC

j_call: TRBJ2-2
clone_size: .
cdr3_length: 15
d_call: .
v_call: TRBV2
cdr3_aa: CASIVGQLSPGELFF
cdr3_nt: TGTGCCAGCATTGTTGGGCAGCTAAGTCCCGGGGAGCTGTTTTTT

j_call: TRBJ1-1
clone_size: once
cdr3_length: 14
d_call: .
v_call: TRBV28
cdr3_aa: CATVPWGGVTEAFF
cdr3_nt: TGTGCCACCGTCCCTTGGGGGGGGGTCACTGAAGCTTTCTTT

j_call: TRBJ2-3
clone_size: once
cdr3_length: 13
d_call: TRBD2
v_call: TRBV27
cdr3_aa: CASSPTERGREYF
cdr3_nt: TGTGCCAGCAGCCCCACCGAGCGGGGCCGGGAGTATTTT

j_call: TRBJ2-2
clone_size: .
cdr3_length: 13
d_call: .
v_call: TRBV11-2
cdr3_aa: CASSLANTGELFF
cdr3_nt: TGTGCCAGCAGCTTGGCGAACACCGGGGAGCTGTTTTTT

j_call: TRBJ2-3
clone_size: few
cdr3_length: 19
d_call: TRBD2
v_call: TRBV14
cdr3_aa: CASSRLAGRTSGSSDTQYF
cdr3_nt: TGTGCCAGCAGCCGCCTCGCCGGTCGGACTAGCGGGAGCTCAGATACGCAGTATTTT

j_call: TRBJ2-3
clone_size: once
cdr3_length: 18
d_call: TRBD2
v_call: TRBV7-8
cdr3_aa: CASSLGGGDASPLDTQYF
cdr3_nt: TGTGCCAGCAGCTTAGGGGGAGGGGACGCGTCCCCTTTGGATACGCAGTATTTT

j_call: TRBJ2-4
clone_size: .
cdr3_length: 15
d_call: TRBD1
v_call: TRBV13
cdr3_aa: CASSRGQGAKNIQYF
cdr3_nt: TGTGCCAGCAGCCGGGGACAGGGGGCCAAAAACATTCAGTACTTC

j_call: TRBJ2-1
clone_size: .
cdr3_length: 15
d_call: TRBD1
v_call: TRBV5-1
cdr3_aa: CASRAGTGGIDEQFF
cdr3_nt: TGCGCCAGCAGGGCCGGGACAGGGGGGATCGATGAGCAGTTCTTC

j_call: TRBJ2-6
clone_size: .
cdr3_length: 18
d_call: TRBD2
v_call: TRBV4-3
cdr3_aa: CASSQWTSGPSGANVLTF
cdr3_nt: TGCGCCAGCAGCCAATGGACTAGCGGACCCTCTGGGGCCAACGTCCTGACTTTC

j_call: TRBJ2-1
clone_size: few
cdr3_length: 13
d_call: .
v_call: TRBV4-1
cdr3_aa: CASRDNLYNEQFF
cdr3_nt: TGCGCCAGCCGGGACAATCTCTACAATGAGCAGTTCTTC

j_call: TRBJ1-2
clone_size: .
cdr3_length: 14
d_call: .
v_call: TRBV7-9
cdr3_aa: CASSLDGLNYGYTF
cdr3_nt: TGTGCCAGCAGCTTAGATGGCCTTAACTATGGCTACACCTTC

j_call: TRBJ2-5
clone_size: .
cdr3_length: 13
d_call: .
v_call: TRBV7-7
cdr3_aa: CASSLRIGETQYF
cdr3_nt: TGTGCTAGCAGCTTAAGGATTGGGGAGACCCAGTACTTC

j_call: TRBJ2-1
clone_size: .
cdr3_length: 15
d_call: TRBD2
v_call: TRBV9
cdr3_aa: CASSVGLAGDNEQFF
cdr3_nt: TGTGCCAGCAGCGTAGGGCTAGCGGGGGACAATGAGCAGTTCTTC

j_call: TRBJ1-4
clone_size: .
cdr3_length: 16
d_call: .
v_call: TRBV7-9
cdr3_aa: CASSLAPQLTNEKLFF
cdr3_nt: TGTGCCAGCAGCTTAGCGCCACAACTAACTAATGAAAAACTGTTTTTT

j_call: TRBJ2-2
clone_size: .
cdr3_length: 13
d_call: .
v_call: TRBV4-1
cdr3_aa: CASSLGQFGELFF
cdr3_nt: TGCGCCAGCAGCCTTGGACAGTTTGGGGAGCTGTTTTTT

j_call: TRBJ2-7
clone_size: once
cdr3_length: 14
d_call: TRBD1
v_call: TRBV27
cdr3_aa: CASSLYRGAYEQYF
cdr3_nt: TGTGCCAGCAGTCTTTACAGGGGGGCCTACGAGCAGTACTTC

j_call: TRBJ2-2
clone_size: .
cdr3_length: 14
d_call: .
v_call: TRBV19
cdr3_aa: CASSTRLNTGELFF
cdr3_nt: TGTGCCAGTAGTACCCGGTTGAACACCGGGGAGCTGTTTTTT

j_call: TRBJ1-3
clone_size: .
cdr3_length: 15
d_call: .
v_call: TRBV11-2
cdr3_aa: CASSLAFGAGNTIYF
cdr3_nt: TGTGCCAGCAGCTTAGCTTTTGGGGCTGGAAACACCATATATTTT

j_call: TRBJ1-1
clone_size: .
cdr3_length: 15
d_call: TRBD1
v_call: TRBV6-1
cdr3_aa: CAGDRDRGVNGEAFF
cdr3_nt: TGTGCCGGTGACCGGGACAGGGGAGTAAACGGTGAAGCTTTCTTT

j_call: TRBJ2-1
clone_size: .
cdr3_length: 11
d_call: .
v_call: TRBV20-1
cdr3_aa: CSAQVAGEQFF
cdr3_nt: TGCAGTGCTCAGGTCGCGGGTGAGCAGTTCTTC

j_call: TRBJ2-7
clone_size: .
cdr3_length: 15
d_call: TRBD2
v_call: TRBV5-1
cdr3_aa: CASSVTSARNYEQYF
cdr3_nt: TGCGCCAGCAGCGTAACTAGCGCAAGGAATTACGAGCAGTACTTC

j_call: TRBJ1-2
clone_size: .
cdr3_length: 15
d_call: TRBD1
v_call: TRBV10-3
cdr3_aa: CAISGSGQGALGYTF
cdr3_nt: TGTGCCATCAGTGGTTCGGGACAGGGGGCTCTTGGCTACACCTTC

j_call: TRBJ1-2
clone_size: .
cdr3_length: 13
d_call: .
v_call: TRBV6-5
cdr3_aa: CASSEWGADGYTF
cdr3_nt: TGTGCCAGCAGTGAATGGGGGGCGGATGGCTACACCTTC

j_call: TRBJ2-4
clone_size: .
cdr3_length: 15
d_call: .
v_call: TRBV27
cdr3_aa: CASSLRASGKNIQYF
cdr3_nt: TGTGCCAGCAGTTTAAGGGCCTCGGGCAAAAACATTCAGTACTTC

j_call: TRBJ2-7
clone_size: .
cdr3_length: 13
d_call: .
v_call: TRBV7-9
cdr3_aa: CASSLSLSYEQYF
cdr3_nt: TGTGCCAGCAGCTTATCCCTCTCCTACGAGCAGTACTTC

j_call: TRBJ2-7
clone_size: few
cdr3_length: 15
d_call: TRBD2
v_call: TRBV7-9
cdr3_aa: CASSLGGDFPYEQYF
cdr3_nt: TGTGCCAGCAGCCTGGGAGGGGACTTCCCCTACGAGCAGTACTTC

j_call: TRBJ2-5
clone_size: .
cdr3_length: 13
d_call: .
v_call: TRBV9
cdr3_aa: CASSVADGGTQYF
cdr3_nt: TGTGCCAGCAGCGTAGCTGACGGGGGGACCCAGTACTTC

j_call: TRBJ2-4
clone_size: once
cdr3_length: 16
d_call: .
v_call: TRBV28
cdr3_aa: CASSSDMLLAKNIQYF
cdr3_nt: TGTGCCAGCAGTTCTGACATGTTACTAGCCAAAAACATTCAGTACTTC

j_call: TRBJ2-5
clone_size: .
cdr3_length: 15
d_call: TRBD2
v_call: TRBV28
cdr3_aa: CASREVREGPETQYF
cdr3_nt: TGTGCCAGCAGGGAGGTGCGGGAGGGCCCGGAGACCCAGTACTTC

j_call: TRBJ1-1
clone_size: .
cdr3_length: 16
d_call: .
v_call: TRBV7-8
cdr3_aa: CASSLAGWVGNTEAFF
cdr3_nt: TGTGCCAGCAGCTTAGCAGGGTGGGTAGGGAACACTGAAGCTTTCTTT

j_call: TRBJ2-3
clone_size: .
cdr3_length: 16
d_call: TRBD2
v_call: TRBV28
cdr3_aa: CASSLLGTSGTDTQYF
cdr3_nt: TGTGCCAGCAGTCTCCTTGGGACTAGCGGCACAGATACGCAGTATTTT

j_call: TRBJ2-1
clone_size: .
cdr3_length: 20
d_call: TRBD2
v_call: TRBV28
cdr3_aa: CASSTTLILSGGTSYNEQFF
cdr3_nt: TGTGCCAGCAGCACAACCCTAATTCTCAGCGGGGGGACCTCCTACAATGAGCAGTTCTTC

j_call: TRBJ2-2
clone_size: few
cdr3_length: 14
d_call: .
v_call: TRBV7-8
cdr3_aa: CASSPSANTGELFF
cdr3_nt: TGTGCCAGCAGCCCCAGCGCGAACACCGGGGAGCTGTTTTTT

j_call: TRBJ1-1
clone_size: .
cdr3_length: 15
d_call: .
v_call: TRBV6-5
cdr3_aa: CASSYSQGMNTEAFF
cdr3_nt: TGTGCCAGCAGTTACTCGCAGGGCATGAACACTGAAGCTTTCTTT

j_call: TRBJ2-1
clone_size: .
cdr3_length: 16
d_call: TRBD2
v_call: TRBV2
cdr3_aa: CASSAGLAGDYNEQFF
cdr3_nt: TGTGCCAGCAGCGCCGGACTAGCGGGAGATTACAATGAGCAGTTCTTC

j_call: TRBJ1-4
clone_size: few
cdr3_length: 12
d_call: TRBD1
v_call: TRBV25-1
cdr3_aa: CASRDSGEKLFF
cdr3_nt: TGTGCCAGCCGGGACAGTGGTGAAAAACTGTTTTTT